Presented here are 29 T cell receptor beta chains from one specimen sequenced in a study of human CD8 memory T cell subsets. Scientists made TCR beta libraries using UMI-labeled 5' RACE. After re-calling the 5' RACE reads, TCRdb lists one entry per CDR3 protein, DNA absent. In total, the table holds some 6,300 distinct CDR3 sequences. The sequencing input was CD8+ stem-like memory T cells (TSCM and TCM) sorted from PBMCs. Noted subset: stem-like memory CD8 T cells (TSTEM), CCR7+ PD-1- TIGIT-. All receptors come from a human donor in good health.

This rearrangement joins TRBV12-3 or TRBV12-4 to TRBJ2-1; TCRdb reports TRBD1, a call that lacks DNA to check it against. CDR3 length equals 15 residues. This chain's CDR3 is CASSFRGTIYNEQFF.

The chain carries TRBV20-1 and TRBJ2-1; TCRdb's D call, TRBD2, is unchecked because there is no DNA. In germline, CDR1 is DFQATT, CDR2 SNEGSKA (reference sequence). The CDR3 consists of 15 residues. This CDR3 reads CSARAPLAVDNEQFF.

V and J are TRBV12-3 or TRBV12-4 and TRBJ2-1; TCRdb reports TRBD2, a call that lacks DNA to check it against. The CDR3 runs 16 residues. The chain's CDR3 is CASSSSGGTFYNEQFF.

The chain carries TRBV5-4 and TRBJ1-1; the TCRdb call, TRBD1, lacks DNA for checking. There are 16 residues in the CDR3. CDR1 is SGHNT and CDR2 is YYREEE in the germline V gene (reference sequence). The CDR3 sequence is CASSLGGRGGLTEAFF.

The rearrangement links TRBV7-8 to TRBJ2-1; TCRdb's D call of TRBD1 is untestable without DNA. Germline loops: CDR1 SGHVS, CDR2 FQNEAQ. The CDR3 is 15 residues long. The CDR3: CASSFSGGASNEQFF. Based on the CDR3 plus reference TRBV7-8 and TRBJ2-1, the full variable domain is GAGVSQSPRYKVAKRGQDVALRCDPISGHVSLFWYQQALGQGPEFLTYFQNEAQLDKSGLPSDRFFAERPEGSVSTLKIQRTQQEDSAVYLCASSFSGGASNEQFFGPGTRLTVL.

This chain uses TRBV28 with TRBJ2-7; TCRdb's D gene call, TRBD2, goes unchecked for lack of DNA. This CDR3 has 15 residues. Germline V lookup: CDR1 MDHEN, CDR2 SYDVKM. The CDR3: CASIPTGPSTYEQYF.

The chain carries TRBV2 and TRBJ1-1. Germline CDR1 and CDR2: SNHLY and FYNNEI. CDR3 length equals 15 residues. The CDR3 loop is CASSEVEQLNTEAFF.

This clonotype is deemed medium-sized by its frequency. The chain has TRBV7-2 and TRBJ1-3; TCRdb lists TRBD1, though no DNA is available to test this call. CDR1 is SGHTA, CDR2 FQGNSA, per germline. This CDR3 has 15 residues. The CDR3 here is CASSFPGTGINTIYF.

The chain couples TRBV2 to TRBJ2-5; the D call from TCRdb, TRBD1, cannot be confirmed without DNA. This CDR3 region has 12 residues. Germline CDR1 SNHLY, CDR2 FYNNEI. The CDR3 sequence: CAAGSGHETQYF.

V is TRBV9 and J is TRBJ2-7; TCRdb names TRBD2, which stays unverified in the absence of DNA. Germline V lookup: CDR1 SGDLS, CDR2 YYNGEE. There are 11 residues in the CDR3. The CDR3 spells CASSQGSEQYF.

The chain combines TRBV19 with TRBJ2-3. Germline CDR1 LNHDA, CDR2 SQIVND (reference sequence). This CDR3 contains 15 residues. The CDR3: CASSMIDGSTDTQYF. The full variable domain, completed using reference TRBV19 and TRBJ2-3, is DGGITQSPKYLFRKEGQNVTLSCEQNLNHDAMYWYRQDPGQGLRLIYYSQIVNDFQKGDIAEGYSVSREKKESFPLTVTSAQKNPTAFYLCASSMIDGSTDTQYFGPGTRLTVL.

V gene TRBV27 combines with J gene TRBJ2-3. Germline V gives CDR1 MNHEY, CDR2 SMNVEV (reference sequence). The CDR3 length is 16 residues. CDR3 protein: CASSFLTATSTDTQYF.

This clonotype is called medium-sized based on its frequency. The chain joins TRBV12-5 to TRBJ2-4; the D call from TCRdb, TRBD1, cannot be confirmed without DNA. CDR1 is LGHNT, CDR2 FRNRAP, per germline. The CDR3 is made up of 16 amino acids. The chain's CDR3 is CASGCPLALAKNIQYF.

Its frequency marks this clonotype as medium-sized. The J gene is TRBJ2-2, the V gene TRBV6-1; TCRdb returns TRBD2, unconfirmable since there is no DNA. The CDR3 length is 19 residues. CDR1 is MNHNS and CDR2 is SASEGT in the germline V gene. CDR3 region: CASSEANPTSASNTGELFF.

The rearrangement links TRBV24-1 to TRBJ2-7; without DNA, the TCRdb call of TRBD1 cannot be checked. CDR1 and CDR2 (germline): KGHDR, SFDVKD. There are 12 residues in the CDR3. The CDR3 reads CATSETGYEQYF.

The chain's CDR3 is CASSSTSGSETQYF. The V and J genes are TRBV7-9 and TRBJ2-5; TCRdb proposes TRBD2, but this gene call is untestable without DNA. The germline CDR1 and CDR2 sequences are SEHNR and FQNEAQ (reference sequence). This CDR3 comprises 14 residues.

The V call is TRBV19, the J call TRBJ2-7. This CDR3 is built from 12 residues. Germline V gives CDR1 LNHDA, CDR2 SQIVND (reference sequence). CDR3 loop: CASSSYSYEQYF.

The CDR3 region is CASSQDAGYEQFF. The chain joins TRBV4-1 to TRBJ2-1; TCRdb reports TRBD2, a call that lacks DNA to check it against. The CDR3 spans 13 residues. The germline CDR1 and CDR2 sequences are MGHRA and YSYEKL.

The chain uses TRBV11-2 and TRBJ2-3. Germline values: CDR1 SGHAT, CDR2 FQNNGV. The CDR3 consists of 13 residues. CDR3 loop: CASSLMSTDTQYF.

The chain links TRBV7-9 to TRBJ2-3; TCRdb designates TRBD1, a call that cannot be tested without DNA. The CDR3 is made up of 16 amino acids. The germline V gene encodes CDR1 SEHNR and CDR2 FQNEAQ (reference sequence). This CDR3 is CASSVRRGSLTDTQYF. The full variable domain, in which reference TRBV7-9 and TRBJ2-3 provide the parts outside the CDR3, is DTGVSQNPRHKITKRGQNVTFRCDPISEHNRLYWYRQTLGQGPEFLTYFQNEAQLEKSRLLSDRFSAERPKGSFSTLEIQRTEQGDSAMYLCASSVRRGSLTDTQYFGPGTRLTVL.

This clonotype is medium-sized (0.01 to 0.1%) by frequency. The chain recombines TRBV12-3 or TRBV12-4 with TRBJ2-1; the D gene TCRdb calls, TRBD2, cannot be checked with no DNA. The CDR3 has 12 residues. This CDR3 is CASRTSGNEQFF.

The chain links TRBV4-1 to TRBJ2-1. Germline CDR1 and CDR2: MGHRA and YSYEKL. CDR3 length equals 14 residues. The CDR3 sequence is CASSQDLRGNEQFF.

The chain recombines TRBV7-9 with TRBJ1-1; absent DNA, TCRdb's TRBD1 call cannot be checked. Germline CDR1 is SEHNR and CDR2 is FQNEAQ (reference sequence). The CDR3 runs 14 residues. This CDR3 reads CASSPVQGVTEAFF.

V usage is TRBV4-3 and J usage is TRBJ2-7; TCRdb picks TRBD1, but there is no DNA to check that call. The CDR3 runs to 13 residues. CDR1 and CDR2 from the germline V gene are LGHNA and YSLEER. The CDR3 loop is CASSHGQGYEQYF.

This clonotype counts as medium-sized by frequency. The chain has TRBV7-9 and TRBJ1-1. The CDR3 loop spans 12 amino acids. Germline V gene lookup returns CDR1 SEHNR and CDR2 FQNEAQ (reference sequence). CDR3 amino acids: CASSLGYGGAFF.

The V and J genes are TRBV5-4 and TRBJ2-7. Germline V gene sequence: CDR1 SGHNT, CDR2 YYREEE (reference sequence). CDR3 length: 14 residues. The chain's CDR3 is CASSPPGISYEQYF.

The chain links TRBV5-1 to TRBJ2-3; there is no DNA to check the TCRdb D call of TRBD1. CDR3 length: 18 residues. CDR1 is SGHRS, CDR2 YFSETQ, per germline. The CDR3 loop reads CASSQARGRPLNTDTQYF.

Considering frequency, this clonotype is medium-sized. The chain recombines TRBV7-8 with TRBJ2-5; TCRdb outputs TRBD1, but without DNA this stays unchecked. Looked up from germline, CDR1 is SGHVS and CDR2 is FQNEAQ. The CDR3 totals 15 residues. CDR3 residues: CASSLEGGRQETQYF.

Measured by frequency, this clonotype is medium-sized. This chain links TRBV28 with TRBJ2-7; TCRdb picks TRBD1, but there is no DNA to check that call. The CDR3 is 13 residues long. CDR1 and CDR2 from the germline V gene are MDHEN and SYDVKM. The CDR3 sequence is CASSDRDPYEQYF.